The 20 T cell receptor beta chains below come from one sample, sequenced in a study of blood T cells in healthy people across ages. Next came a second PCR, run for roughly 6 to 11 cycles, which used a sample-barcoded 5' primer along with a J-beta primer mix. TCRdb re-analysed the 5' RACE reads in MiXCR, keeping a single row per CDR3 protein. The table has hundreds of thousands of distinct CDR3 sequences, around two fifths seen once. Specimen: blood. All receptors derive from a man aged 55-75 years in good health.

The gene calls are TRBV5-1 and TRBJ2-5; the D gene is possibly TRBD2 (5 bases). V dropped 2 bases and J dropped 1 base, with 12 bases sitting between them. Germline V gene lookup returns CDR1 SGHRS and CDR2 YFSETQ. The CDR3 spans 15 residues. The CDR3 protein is CASSFISGVQETQYF. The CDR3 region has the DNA TGCGCCAGCAGCTTTATTTCCGGGGTCCAAGAGACCCAGTACTTC.

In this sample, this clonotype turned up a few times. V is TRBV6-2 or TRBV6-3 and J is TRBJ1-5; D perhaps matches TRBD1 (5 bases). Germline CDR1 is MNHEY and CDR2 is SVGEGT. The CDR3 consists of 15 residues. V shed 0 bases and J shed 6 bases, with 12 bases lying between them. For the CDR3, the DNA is TGTGCCAGCAGTTACTCGACAGACGGGGTTCAGCCCCAGCATTTT. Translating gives CASSYSTDGVQPQHF.

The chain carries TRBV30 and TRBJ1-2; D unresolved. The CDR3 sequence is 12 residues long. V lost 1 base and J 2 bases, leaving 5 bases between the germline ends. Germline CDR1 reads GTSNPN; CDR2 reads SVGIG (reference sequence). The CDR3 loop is CAWSGVNYGYTF. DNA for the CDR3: TGTGCCTGGAGTGGGGTCAACTATGGCTACACCTTC.

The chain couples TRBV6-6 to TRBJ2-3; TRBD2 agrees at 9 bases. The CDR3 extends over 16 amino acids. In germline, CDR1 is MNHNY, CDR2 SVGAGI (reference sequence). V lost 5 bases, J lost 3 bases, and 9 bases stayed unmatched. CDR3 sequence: CASSPSGGRGTDTQYF. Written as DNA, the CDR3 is TGTGCCAGCAGTCCCAGCGGGGGGCGAGGGACAGATACGCAGTATTTT.

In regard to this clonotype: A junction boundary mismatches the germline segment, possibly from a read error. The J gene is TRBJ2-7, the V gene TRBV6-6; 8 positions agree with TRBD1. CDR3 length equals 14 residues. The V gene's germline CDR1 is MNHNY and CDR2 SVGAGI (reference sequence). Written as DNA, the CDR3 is TGTGCCTGCAGTTCCGGGACAGGTGGGCACGAGCAGTACTTC. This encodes CACSSGTGGHEQYF.

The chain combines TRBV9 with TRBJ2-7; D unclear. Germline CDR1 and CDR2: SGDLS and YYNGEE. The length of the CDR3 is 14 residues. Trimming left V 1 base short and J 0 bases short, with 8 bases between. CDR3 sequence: CASSVSPSSYEQYF. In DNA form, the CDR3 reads TGTGCCAGCAGCGTAAGCCCTAGCTCCTACGAGCAGTACTTC. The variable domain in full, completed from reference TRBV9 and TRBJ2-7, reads DSGVTQTPKHLITATGQRVTLRCSPRSGDLSVYWYQQSLDQGLQFLIQYYNGEERAKGNILERFSAQQFPDLHSELNLSSLELGDSALYFCASSVSPSSYEQYFGPGTRLTVT.

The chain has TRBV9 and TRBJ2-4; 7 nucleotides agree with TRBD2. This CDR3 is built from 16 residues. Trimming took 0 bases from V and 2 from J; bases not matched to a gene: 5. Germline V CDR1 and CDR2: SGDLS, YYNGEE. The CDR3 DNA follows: TGTGCCAGCAGCGTAGGTCTAGCGGAATCCAAAAACATTCAGTACTTC. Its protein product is CASSVGLAESKNIQYF.

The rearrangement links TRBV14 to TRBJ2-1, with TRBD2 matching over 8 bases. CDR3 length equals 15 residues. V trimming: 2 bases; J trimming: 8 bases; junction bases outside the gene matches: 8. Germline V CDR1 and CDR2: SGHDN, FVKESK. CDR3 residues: CASSQLSGSLHEQFF. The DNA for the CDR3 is TGTGCCAGCAGCCAACTAAGCGGGAGTTTGCATGAGCAGTTCTTC.

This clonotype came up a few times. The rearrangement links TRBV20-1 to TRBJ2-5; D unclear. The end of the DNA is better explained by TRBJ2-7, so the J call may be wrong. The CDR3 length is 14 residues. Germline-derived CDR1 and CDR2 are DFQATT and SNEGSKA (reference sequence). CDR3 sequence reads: CSARGIAGNYEQYF. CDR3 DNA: TGCAGTGCTAGGGGCATAGCAGGAAACTACGAGCAGTACTTC.

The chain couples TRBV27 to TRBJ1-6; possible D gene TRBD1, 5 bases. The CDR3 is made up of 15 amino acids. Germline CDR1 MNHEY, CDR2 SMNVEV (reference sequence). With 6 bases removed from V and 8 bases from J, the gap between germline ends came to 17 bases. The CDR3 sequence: CASSTTGGGDSPLHF. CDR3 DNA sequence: TGTGCCAGCAGCACAACCGGCGGGGGGGATTCACCCCTCCACTTT.

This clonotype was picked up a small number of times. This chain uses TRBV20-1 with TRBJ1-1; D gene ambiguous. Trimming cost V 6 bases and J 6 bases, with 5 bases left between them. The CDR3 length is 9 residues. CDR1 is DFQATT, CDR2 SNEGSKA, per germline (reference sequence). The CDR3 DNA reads TGCAGTGCCCCAGCTGAAGCTTTCTTT. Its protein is CSAPAEAFF.

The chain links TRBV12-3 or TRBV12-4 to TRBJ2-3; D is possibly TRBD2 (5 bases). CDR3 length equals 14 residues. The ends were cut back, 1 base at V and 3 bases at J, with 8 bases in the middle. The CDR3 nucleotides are TGTGCCAGCAGTTTAGGTTGGAGGACAGATACGCAGTATTTT. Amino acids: CASSLGWRTDTQYF.

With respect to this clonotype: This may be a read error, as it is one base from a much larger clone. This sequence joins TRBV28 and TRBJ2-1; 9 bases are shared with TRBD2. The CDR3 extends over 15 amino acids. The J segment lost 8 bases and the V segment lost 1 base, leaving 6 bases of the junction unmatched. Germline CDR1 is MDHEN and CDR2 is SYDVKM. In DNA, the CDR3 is TGTGCCAGCAGTTTATCGCTAGCGGGGTACGATGAGCAGTTCTTC. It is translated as CASSLSLAGYDEQFF. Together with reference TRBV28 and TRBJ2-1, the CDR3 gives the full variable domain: DVKVTQSSRYLVKRTGEKVFLECVQDMDHENMFWYRQDPGLGLRLIYFSYDVKMKEKGDIPEGYSVSREKKERFSLILESASTNQTSMYLCASSLSLAGYDEQFFGPGTRLTVL.

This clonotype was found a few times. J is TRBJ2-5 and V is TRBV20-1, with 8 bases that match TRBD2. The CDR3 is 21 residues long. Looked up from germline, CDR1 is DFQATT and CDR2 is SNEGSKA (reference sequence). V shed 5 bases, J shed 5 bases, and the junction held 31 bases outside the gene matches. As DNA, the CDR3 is TGCAGTGCTCCGAAGAGGCCGTTGTACCGGCCCGGCGGGGGGAGTTTGGAGACCCAGTACTTC. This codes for CSAPKRPLYRPGGGSLETQYF.

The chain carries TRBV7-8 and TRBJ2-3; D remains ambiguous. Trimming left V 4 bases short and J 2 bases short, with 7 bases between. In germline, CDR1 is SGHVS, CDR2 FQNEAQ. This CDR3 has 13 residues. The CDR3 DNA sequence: TGTGCCAGCAGCTCAATGGACACAGATACGCAGTATTTT. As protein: CASSSMDTDTQYF. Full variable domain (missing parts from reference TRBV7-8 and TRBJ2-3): GAGVSQSPRYKVAKRGQDVALRCDPISGHVSLFWYQQALGQGPEFLTYFQNEAQLDKSGLPSDRFFAERPEGSVSTLKIQRTQQEDSAVYLCASSSMDTDTQYFGPGTRLTVL.

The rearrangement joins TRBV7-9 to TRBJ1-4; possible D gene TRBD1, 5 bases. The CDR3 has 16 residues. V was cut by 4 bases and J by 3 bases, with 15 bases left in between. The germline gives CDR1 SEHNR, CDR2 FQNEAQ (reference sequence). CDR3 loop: CASSSPLGTANEKLFF. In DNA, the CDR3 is TGTGCCAGCAGCTCCCCCCTCGGGACCGCTAATGAAAAACTGTTTTTT.

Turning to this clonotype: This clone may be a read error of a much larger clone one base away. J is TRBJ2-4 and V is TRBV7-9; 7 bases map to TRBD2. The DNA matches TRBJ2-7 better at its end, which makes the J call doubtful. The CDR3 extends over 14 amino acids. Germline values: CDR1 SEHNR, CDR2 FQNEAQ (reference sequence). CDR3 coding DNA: TGTGCCAGCGGCGACCCCTATGGGGGGGACGAGCAGTACTTC. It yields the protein CASGDPYGGDEQYF.

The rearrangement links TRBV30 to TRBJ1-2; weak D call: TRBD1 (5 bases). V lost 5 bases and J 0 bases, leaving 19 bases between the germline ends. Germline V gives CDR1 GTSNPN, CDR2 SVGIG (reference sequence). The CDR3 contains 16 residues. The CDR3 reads CAWGGKGLGTNYGYTF. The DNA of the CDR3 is TGTGCCTGGGGGGGGAAGGGTTTGGGGACTAACTATGGCTACACCTTC. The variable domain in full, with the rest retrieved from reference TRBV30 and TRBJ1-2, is SQTIHQWPATLVQPVGSPLSLECTVEGTSNPNLYWYRQAAGRGLQLLFYSVGIGQISSEVPQNLSASRPQDRQFILSSKKLLLSDSGFYLCAWGGKGLGTNYGYTFGSGTRLTVV.

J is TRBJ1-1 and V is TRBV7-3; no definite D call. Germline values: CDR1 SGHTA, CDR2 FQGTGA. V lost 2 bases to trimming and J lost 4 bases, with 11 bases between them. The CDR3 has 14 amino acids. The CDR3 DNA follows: TGTGCCAGCAGCTTAGATGGGGTGCTCACTGAAGCTTTCTTT. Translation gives CASSLDGVLTEAFF.

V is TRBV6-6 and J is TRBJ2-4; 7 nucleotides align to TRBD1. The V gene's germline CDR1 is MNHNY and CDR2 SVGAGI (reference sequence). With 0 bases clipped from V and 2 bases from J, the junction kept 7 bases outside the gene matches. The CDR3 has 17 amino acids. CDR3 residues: CASSYSKGARTKNIQYF. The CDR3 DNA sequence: TGTGCCAGCAGTTACTCGAAGGGGGCGAGGACCAAAAACATTCAGTACTTC.